What follows are 3 T cell receptor beta chains derived from one specimen sequenced in a study of T cell changes during pregnancy in multiple sclerosis. Using immunoSEQ multiplex PCR, the repertoire was profiled, and TCRdb retains in-frame clones only, with some absent. The sample carries 90,000 or so clones, roughly nine tenths recorded once. Sequences were derived from PBMCs, sampled in the first trimester of pregnancy. Receptors originate from a female donor in good health, serving as a control in a pregnancy study. Some clones in this sample may be carry-over from other donors' samples.

The J gene is TRBJ1-1, the V gene TRBV28, with D perhaps TRBD1 (6 bases). The CDR3 is made up of 14 amino acids. Germline CDR1 reads MDHEN; CDR2 reads SYDVKM. Trimming took 2 bases from V and 3 from J, leaving 10 bases between them. The CDR3 DNA is TGTGCCAGCAGTTTAGGGGGCCCCGACACTGAAGCTTTCTTT. This encodes CASSLGGPDTEAFF.

This chain connects TRBV11-1 to TRBJ1-1, with no clear D. This CDR3 is built from 16 residues. Germline V CDR1 and CDR2: SGHAT, FQDESV (reference sequence). Trimming cost V 6 bases and J 5 bases, with 22 bases left between them. The CDR3 coding sequence is TGTGCCAGCAGGGGAAAGATGACGGGAATAGGAACTGAAGCTTTCTTT. Encoded protein: CASRGKMTGIGTEAFF.

This rearrangement joins TRBV27 to TRBJ2-5; 7 bases line up with TRBD1. Germline lookup yields CDR1 MNHEY and CDR2 SMNVEV (reference sequence). The CDR3 covers 13 residues. V lost 6 bases, J lost 3 bases, and 4 bases stayed unmatched. CDR3 protein: CASRQGQEETQYF. CDR3 DNA sequence: TGTGCCAGCAGACAAGGACAGGAAGAGACCCAGTACTTC.